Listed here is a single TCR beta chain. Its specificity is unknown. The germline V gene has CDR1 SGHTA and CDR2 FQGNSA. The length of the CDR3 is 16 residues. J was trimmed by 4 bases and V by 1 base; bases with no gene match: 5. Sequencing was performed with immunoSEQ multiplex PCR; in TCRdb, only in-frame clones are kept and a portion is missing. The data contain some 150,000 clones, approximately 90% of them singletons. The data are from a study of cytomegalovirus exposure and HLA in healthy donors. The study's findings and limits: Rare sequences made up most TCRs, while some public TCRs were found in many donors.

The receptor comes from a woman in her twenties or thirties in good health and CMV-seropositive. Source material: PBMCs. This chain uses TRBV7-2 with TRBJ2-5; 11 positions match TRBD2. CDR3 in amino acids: CASSLVSGGAGETQYF. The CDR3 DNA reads TGTGCCAGCAGCTTAGTTAGCGGGGGGGCCGGAGAGACCCAGTACTTC.